What follows is one T cell receptor (beta chain) and its context. This clonotype was counted many times. Its antigen is unknown. No base quality information exists; no much larger clone differs at one position. The sample comes from a study of breast tumors, draining lymph nodes, adjacent tissues (dated by TCRdb to about 2016). For the study in its entirety: TCR beta repertoires were compared across tumor, adjacent nontumor tissue and axillary lymph nodes obtained from breast cancer patients. The study was designed to assess the relationships and possible T-cell exchange between tumor, surrounding tissue and draining lymph node repertoires in human breast cancer.

Unmatched junction bases come to 2, with V trimmed by 3 bases and J by 7 bases. Its CDR3 holds 14 amino acids, cysteine through phenylalanine. Here the CDR3 DNA is all that survives: 42 bases in frame from base 1. Taken from the germline V gene (reference sequence), the CDR1 and CDR2 loops are LNHDA and SQIVND. Findings and caveats that apply to the study as a whole: T-cell repertoire diversity in tumors was found to be lower than in lymph nodes but higher than in nontumor tissue, and preferential V and J gene usage was observed. Tumor and nontumor tissue repertoires were significantly more similar in luminal-like than in basal-like breast cancer. The conclusion that tumor T cells originate in lymph nodes was presented as consistent with a hypothesis rather than as directly demonstrated. The data were judged consistent with most tumor T cells deriving from the lymph node and then expanding within tumor tissue.

Lymph node samples were obtained from the axillary draining lymph nodes of breast cancer patients. This sample was sequenced with an Illumina HiSeq 2000. Multiplex PCR amplification was used to build the TCR beta chain libraries. High-throughput sequencing was used to analyze the amplified TCR beta chain products. TCRdb reprocessed the public reads (quality trimming at Q25 with fastp, clone calling with MiXCR) and kept in-frame beta chains. Rows are unified per CDR3 protein, each entry keeping the most common DNA and genes. This sample gives about 80,000 distinct CDR3 sequences in total; approximately 19% of them show up just once. The ten largest make up 2.4% of the sample.

This TCR was recovered from a female donor with breast cancer. Some clones in this sample may be carry-over from other donors' samples. What was sequenced was axillary lymph node tissue. The chain couples TRBV19 to TRBJ1-6, with 8 middle bases fitting TRBD1. The DNA sequence is given as TGTGCCAGTAGTATGGGACAGGCAAATTCACCCCTCCACTTT. Translation gives CASSMGQANSPLHF.